A single sample gave rise to the 6 T cell receptor beta chains below, sequenced in a study of PD-1 blockade in classical Hodgkin lymphoma. Indicated time point: cycle 4 day 1 (C4D1), after 5 to 7 weeks of nivolumab. Every one of the patients relapsed after autologous stem cell transplantation (brentuximab vedotin exposure was variable). Data came from immunoSEQ multiplex PCR; TCRdb stores just in-frame clones and leaves some out. Seen here are about 30,000 clones, around 80% observed once, and the top ten hold about 15%. Sequences were derived from peripheral blood mononuclear cells (PBMCs), sampled before the fourth cycle of nivolumab. All receptors derive from a human donor with classical Hodgkin lymphoma.

The table lists this clone with a count of one. The chain is built from TRBV5-5 and TRBJ2-7, with 7 nucleotides matching TRBD1. V shed 3 bases and J 1 base; nucleotides not matched to a gene: 4. In germline, CDR1 is SGHKS, CDR2 YYEKEE (reference sequence). The CDR3 runs to 14 residues. CDR3 amino acids: CASSWRTGSYEQYF. Here the CDR3 DNA reads TGTGCCAGCAGCTGGAGGACAGGATCCTACGAGCAGTACTTC.

The genes are TRBV7-9 and TRBJ2-7; D is possibly TRBD1 or TRBD2 (5 bases each). CDR1 and CDR2 from the germline V gene are SEHNR and FQNEAQ (reference sequence). Trimming pared 3 bases from V and 2 bases from J, leaving 20 bases between. This CDR3 comprises 17 residues. The CDR3 sequence: CASSFGQGAYPTYEQYF. As DNA, the CDR3 is TGTGCCAGCAGCTTCGGGCAGGGAGCATACCCAACCTACGAGCAGTACTTC.

The J gene is TRBJ2-1, the V gene TRBV9; 8 bases match TRBD2. The CDR3 runs to 13 residues. Unmatched junction bases numbered 5, after V lost 5 bases and J lost 7 bases. Germline CDR1 reads SGDLS; CDR2 reads YYNGEE. The CDR3 region is CASSKAGVNEQFF. DNA of the CDR3: TGTGCCAGCAGTAAAGCGGGAGTGAATGAGCAGTTCTTC.

This chain connects TRBV19 to TRBJ1-4; 8 positions match TRBD1. The CDR3 is 16 amino acids. Germline CDR1 reads LNHDA; CDR2 reads SQIVND (reference sequence). The J segment lost 8 bases and the V segment lost 1 base, leaving 9 bases of the junction unmatched. This chain's CDR3 is CASSIVGGQGGEKLFF. The CDR3 DNA is TGTGCCAGTAGTATAGTTGGAGGACAGGGTGGAGAAAAACTGTTTTTT.

The J gene is TRBJ2-1, the V gene TRBV2; D might be TRBD1 or TRBD2, each matching 5 bases. The ends were cut back, 8 bases at V and 0 bases at J, with 8 bases in the middle. This CDR3 region has 13 residues. Per germline, CDR1 SNHLY and CDR2 FYNNEI. In nucleotides, the CDR3 is TGTGCCAGCGGGACCTTCTCCTACAATGAGCAGTTCTTC. This gives the protein CASGTFSYNEQFF.

The rearrangement links TRBV7-8 to TRBJ2-5; D possibly corresponds to TRBD2 (5 bases). The CDR3 contains 17 residues. Looked up from germline, CDR1 is SGHVS and CDR2 is FQNEAQ. Trimming removed 0 bases from V and 2 bases from J, with 16 bases in between. The CDR3 region is CASSLAPLVREQETQYF. The CDR3 nucleotides are TGTGCCAGCAGCTTAGCCCCGCTAGTGAGGGAACAAGAGACCCAGTACTTC.